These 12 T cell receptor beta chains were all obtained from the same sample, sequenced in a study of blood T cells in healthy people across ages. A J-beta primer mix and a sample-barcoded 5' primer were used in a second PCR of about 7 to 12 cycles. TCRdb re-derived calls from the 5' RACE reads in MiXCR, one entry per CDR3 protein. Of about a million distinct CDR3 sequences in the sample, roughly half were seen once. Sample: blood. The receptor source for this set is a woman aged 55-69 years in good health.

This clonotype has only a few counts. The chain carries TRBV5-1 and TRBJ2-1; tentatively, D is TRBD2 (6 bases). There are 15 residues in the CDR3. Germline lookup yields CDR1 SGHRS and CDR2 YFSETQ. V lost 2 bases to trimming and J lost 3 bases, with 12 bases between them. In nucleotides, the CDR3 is TGCGCCAGCAGCTTAGGGGCGGGAATCTACAATGAGCAGTTCTTC. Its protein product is CASSLGAGIYNEQFF.

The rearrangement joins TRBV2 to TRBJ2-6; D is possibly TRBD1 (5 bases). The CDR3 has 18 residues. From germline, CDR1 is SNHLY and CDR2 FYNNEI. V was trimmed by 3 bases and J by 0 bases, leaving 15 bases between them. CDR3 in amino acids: CASSDEGVRISGANVLTF. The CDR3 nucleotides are TGTGCCAGCAGTGACGAAGGGGTACGGATCTCTGGGGCCAACGTCCTGACTTTC.

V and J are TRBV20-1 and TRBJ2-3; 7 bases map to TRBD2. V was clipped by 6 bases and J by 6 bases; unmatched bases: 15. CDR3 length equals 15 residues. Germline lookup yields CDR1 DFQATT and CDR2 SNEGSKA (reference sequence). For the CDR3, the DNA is TGCAGTGCGCGGGGGACCACGAGAGGTCCGGATACGCAGTATTTT. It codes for CSARGTTRGPDTQYF.

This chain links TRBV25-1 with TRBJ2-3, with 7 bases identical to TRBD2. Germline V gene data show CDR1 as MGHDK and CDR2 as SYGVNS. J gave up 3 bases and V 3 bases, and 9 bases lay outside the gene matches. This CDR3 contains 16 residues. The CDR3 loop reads CASSDLEQAGTDTQYF. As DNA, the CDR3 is TGTGCCAGCAGTGACTTGGAACAAGCGGGGACAGATACGCAGTATTTT.

CDR3 residues: CAGPRAVDYGYTF. The CDR3 nucleotides read TGTGCCGGCCCTAGGGCGGTGGACTATGGCTACACCTTC. This chain links TRBV30 with TRBJ1-2, with D unresolved. The CDR3 has 13 amino acids. The V gene's germline CDR1 is GTSNPN and CDR2 SVGIG (reference sequence). Trimming left V 8 bases short and J 3 bases short, with 16 bases between.

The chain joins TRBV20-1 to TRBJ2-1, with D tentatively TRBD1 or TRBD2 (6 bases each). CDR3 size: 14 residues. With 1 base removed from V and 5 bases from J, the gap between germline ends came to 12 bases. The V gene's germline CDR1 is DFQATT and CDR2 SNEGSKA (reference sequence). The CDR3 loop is CSARGGGGHNEQFF. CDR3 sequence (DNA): TGCAGTGCTAGAGGGGGTGGGGGGCACAATGAGCAGTTCTTC.

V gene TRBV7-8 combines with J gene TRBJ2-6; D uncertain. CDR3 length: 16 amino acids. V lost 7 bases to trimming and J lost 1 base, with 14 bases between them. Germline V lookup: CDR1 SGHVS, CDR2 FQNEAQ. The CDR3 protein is CASTLSSPSGANVLTF. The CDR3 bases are TGTGCCAGCACCCTTTCCAGCCCGTCTGGGGCCAACGTCCTGACTTTC.

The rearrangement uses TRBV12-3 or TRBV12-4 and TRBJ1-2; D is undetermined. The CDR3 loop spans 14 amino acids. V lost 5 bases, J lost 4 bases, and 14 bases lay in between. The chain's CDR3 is CASSPGYRVYGYTF. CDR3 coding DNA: TGTGCCAGCAGTCCCGGCTATAGGGTCTATGGCTACACCTTC.

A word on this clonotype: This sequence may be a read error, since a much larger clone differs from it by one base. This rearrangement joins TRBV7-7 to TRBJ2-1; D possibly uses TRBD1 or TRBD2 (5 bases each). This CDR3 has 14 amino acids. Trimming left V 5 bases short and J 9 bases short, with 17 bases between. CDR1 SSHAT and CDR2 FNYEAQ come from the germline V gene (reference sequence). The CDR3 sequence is CASSVGEEGGEQFF. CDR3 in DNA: TGTGCCAGCAGCGTAGGGGAAGAGGGTGGTGAGCAGTTCTTC. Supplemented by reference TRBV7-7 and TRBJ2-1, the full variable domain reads GAGVSQSPRYKVTKRGQDVTLRCDPISSHATLYWYQQALGQGPEFLTYFNYEAQPDKSGLPSDRFSAERPEGSISTLTIQRTEQRDSAMYRCASSVGEEGGEQFFGPGTRLTVL.

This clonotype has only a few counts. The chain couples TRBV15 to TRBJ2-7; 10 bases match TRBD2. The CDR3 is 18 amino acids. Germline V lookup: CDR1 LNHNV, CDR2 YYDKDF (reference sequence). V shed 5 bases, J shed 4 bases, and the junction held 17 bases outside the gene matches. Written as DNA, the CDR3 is TGTGCCACCAGCTCACCCGGGACTAGCGTTTCTTCGGCGTACGAGCAGTACTTC. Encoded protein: CATSSPGTSVSSAYEQYF.

CDR3 DNA sequence: TGTGCCAGCAAACAAGCGGGTGCCAACTCCTACGAGCAGTACTTC. Translation: CASKQAGANSYEQYF. The V and J genes are TRBV6-2 or TRBV6-3 and TRBJ2-7, with D perhaps matching TRBD2 (6 bases). Germline lookup yields CDR1 MNHEY and CDR2 SVGEGT. Trimming took 7 bases from V and 0 from J, leaving 16 bases between them. The CDR3 sequence is 15 residues long.

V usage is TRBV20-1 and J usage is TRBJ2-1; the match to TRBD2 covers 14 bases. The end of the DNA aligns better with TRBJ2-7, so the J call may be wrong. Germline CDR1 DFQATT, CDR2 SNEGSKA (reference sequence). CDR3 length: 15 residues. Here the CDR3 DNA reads TGCAGTGCCCCGGGACTAGCGGGAGTAGAGTACGAGCAGTACTTC. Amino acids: CSAPGLAGVEYEQYF.